This paragraph reports one T cell receptor beta chain. The repertoire was sequenced with immunoSEQ multiplex PCR; TCRdb's copy has only in-frame clones and lacks some. The sample lists about 120,000 clones, 85% to 90% occurring once. V dropped 1 base and J dropped 7 bases, with 11 bases sitting between them. The CDR3 spans 14 residues. Germline CDR1 reads LGHNA; CDR2 reads YNFKEQ. The record originates from a study of blood T cell repertoires in COVID-19. This rearrangement joins TRBV4-2 to TRBJ2-1; tentatively, D is TRBD2 (5 bases). This TCR came from a man aged 70 or older with active or convalescent COVID-19. The specimen sequenced was peripheral blood. The CDR3 DNA reads TGTGCCAGCAGCCAAGCCCTCAGCGGTAATGAGCAGTTCTTC. Protein sequence: CASSQALSGNEQFF.